The 10 T cell receptor beta chains in this list originate from one sample, sequenced in a study of T cells in localized non-small cell lung cancer. Generated by immunoSEQ multiplex PCR, the TCRdb table keeps only in-frame clones and is missing some. Here the sample spans approximately 31,000 clones, 78% being singletons. This material consisted of peripheral blood, taken before any cancer treatment. These receptor sequences come from a male donor aged 60 or over with stage II squamous cell lung carcinoma.

The chain joins TRBV7-3 to TRBJ2-2, with a weak D call TRBD2 (6 bases). Germline-derived CDR1 and CDR2 are SGHTA and FQGTGA. Trimming removed 0 bases at V and 0 bases at J, with 17 bases between. This CDR3 is built from 19 residues. This CDR3 is CASSLTRTRRGPNTGELFF. CDR3 coding DNA: TGTGCCAGCAGCTTAACTCGGACGAGGCGGGGACCGAACACCGGGGAGCTGTTTTTT. The full variable domain, with the rest looked up from reference TRBV7-3 and TRBJ2-2, is GAGVSQTPSNKVTEKGKYVELRCDPISGHTALYWYRQSLGQGPEFLIYFQGTGAADDSGLPNDRFFAVRPEGSVSTLKIQRTERGDSAVYLCASSLTRTRRGPNTGELFFGEGSRLTVL.

The count of this clone is one. The chain is built from TRBV18 and TRBJ1-5, with 9 bases that match TRBD1. J lost 5 bases, V lost 3 bases, and 5 bases had no gene match. Germline V gene data show CDR1 as KGHSH and CDR2 as LQKENI. CDR3 length equals 15 residues. The CDR3 loop reads CASSPGTGTHQPQHF. The CDR3, as DNA: TGTGCCAGCTCACCCGGGACAGGGACCCATCAGCCCCAGCATTTT.

The chain combines TRBV7-8 with TRBJ2-7; 7 bases fit TRBD1. Germline trimming cut 5 bases from V and 3 bases from J; bases unmatched to any gene: 4. This CDR3 comprises 13 residues. Germline V gene data show CDR1 as SGHVS and CDR2 as FQNEAQ. CDR3 sequence: CASSLGQVYEQYF. CDR3 nucleotides: TGTGCCAGCAGCCTCGGACAGGTCTACGAGCAGTACTTC. Full variable domain (outside the CDR3, taken from reference TRBV7-8 and TRBJ2-7): GAGVSQSPRYKVAKRGQDVALRCDPISGHVSLFWYQQALGQGPEFLTYFQNEAQLDKSGLPSDRFFAERPEGSVSTLKIQRTQQEDSAVYLCASSLGQVYEQYFGPGTRLTVT.

The V and J genes are TRBV6-5 and TRBJ2-5; 8 nucleotides match TRBD1. The J segment lost 4 bases and the V segment lost 3 bases, leaving 4 bases of the junction unmatched. The CDR3 has 14 amino acids. Germline V gene data show CDR1 as MNHEY and CDR2 as SVGAGI. The CDR3 coding sequence is TGTGCCAGCAGTTATGGACAGGGCCCAGAGACCCAGTACTTC. Its protein product is CASSYGQGPETQYF.

The chain combines TRBV6-1 with TRBJ2-7, with 9 bases identical to TRBD2. CDR3 length: 15 residues. V lost 4 bases and J lost 6; bases outside the gene matches: 10. Germline loops: CDR1 MNHNS, CDR2 SASEGT. The CDR3 DNA reads TGTGCCAGCAGTGGGTTAGCGGGAGTCCCTAGCGAGCAGTACTTC. Protein sequence: CASSGLAGVPSEQYF.

The V gene is TRBV7-6, the J gene TRBJ2-5, with 8 nucleotides matching TRBD1. V lost 7 bases and J lost 3; bases outside the gene matches: 7. Per the germline V gene, CDR1 is SGHVS and CDR2 is FNYEAQ. The CDR3 contains 14 residues. As DNA, the CDR3 is TGTGCCAGCACCCATGAGACAGGGGAAGAGACCCAGTACTTC. As protein: CASTHETGEETQYF.

V is TRBV14 and J is TRBJ2-5; D is unresolved. Germline V gene lookup returns CDR1 SGHDN and CDR2 FVKESK. The CDR3 length is 13 residues. V was cut by 1 base and J by 7 bases, with 10 bases left in between. The CDR3 spells CASSQGRVATQYF. Written as DNA, the CDR3 is TGTGCCAGCAGCCAAGGGCGAGTGGCGACCCAGTACTTC.

The V gene is TRBV7-9, the J gene TRBJ2-1, with TRBD2 matching over 12 bases. CDR1 is SEHNR, CDR2 FQNEAQ, per germline (reference sequence). The CDR3 spans 17 residues. V was clipped by 1 base and J by 7 bases; unmatched bases: 8. CDR3: CASSLVGTSGGRNEQFF. The CDR3 DNA is TGTGCCAGCAGCTTAGTGGGCACTAGCGGGGGGAGGAATGAGCAGTTCTTC.

The V gene is TRBV7-2, the J gene TRBJ2-1, with D possibly TRBD1 on 6 matching bases. The CDR3 is 15 amino acids. Germline assignment: CDR1 SGHTA and CDR2 FQGNSA. V was trimmed by 5 bases and J by 3 bases, leaving 14 bases between them. CDR3: CASSMDSSNYNEQFF. The CDR3 bases are TGTGCCAGCAGCATGGACAGTTCTAACTACAATGAGCAGTTCTTC.

This chain uses TRBV10-3 with TRBJ2-7; 7 bases are shared with TRBD2. Per the germline V gene, CDR1 is ENHRY and CDR2 is SYGVKD. This CDR3 has 15 residues. J gave up 0 bases and V 0 bases, and 2 bases lay outside the gene matches. The CDR3 region has the DNA TGTGCCATCAGTGAGTCACCGGGAGGCTCCTACGAGCAGTACTTC. Translating it yields CAISESPGGSYEQYF.